The present entry profiles one T cell receptor beta chain with its context. The data stem from a study of blood T cell repertoires in COVID-19. Across the whole study: There were acute and convalescent COVID-19 samples, and they came from the United States, Italy and Spain. The analysed material was cDNA or gDNA that came from T cells, B-cell-depleted T cells, or PBMCs.

The V and J ends lost 4 bases and 2 bases respectively, with 12 bases between them. CDR1 is MNHEY, CDR2 SVGEGT, per germline. This CDR3 comprises 15 residues. Seattle enrolled patients during active infection and tracked them longitudinally. In the original workflow: Amplifying reference gene primers gave estimates of nucleated cell counts. Assay used: immunoSEQ multiplex PCR; TCRdb lists only in-frame clones, some missing. V and J calls and clone size are as listed in that table; D and trimming were resolved from the DNA. The table shows about 250,000 clones, with approximately 85% occurring only once.

The specimen sequenced was peripheral blood. This sequence originates from a man between 50 and 59 years old with COVID-19, enrolled during active disease. V and J are TRBV6-2 or TRBV6-3 and TRBJ1-5, with D perhaps matching TRBD1 (6 bases). Written as DNA, the CDR3 is TGTGCCAGCAGTTCCAGGGGCGCGGGCAATCAGCCCCAGCATTTT. Protein sequence: CASSSRGAGNQPQHF.